This TCR beta chain appears in the sequencing data of a study of vaccination effects on CD4 cells after COVID-19. The study, taken as a whole, reports: Clones arising from infection and from vaccination showed marked clonal contraction late after vaccination.

Worth noting for this clone: Antigen unknown.

Within the ViraFEST assay, antigen-specific CD4+ T cells underwent expansion with viral peptide pools prior to sequencing. Culture lasted under 13 days before CD4+ T cell isolation. Participants completed two doses of the BNT162b2 or mRNA-1273 vaccine. They grew some 1.9 million PBMC in each well, adding about 9.5 IU/ml IL-2 and approximately 10 ug/ml peptides. The authors exchanged half the medium for IL-2 medium on days 3 and 7. TCRdb's table, derived via immunoSEQ multiplex PCR, lists solely in-frame clones and lacks some. Altogether fewer than 85,000 clones are present, roughly three quarters being singletons, with the ten largest covering around 0.95%. The CDR3 sequence is 13 residues long. V shed 3 bases and J shed 13 bases, with 14 bases lying between them. Germline V gene sequence: CDR1 SGHDT, CDR2 YYEEEE.

The receptor's source is a human donor who received a COVID-19 vaccine. The V call is TRBV5-6, the J call TRBJ1-6, with D possibly being TRBD1 (5 bases). Material: CD4+ T cells from PBMCs cultured with HCoV-OC43 spike peptides, obtained after COVID-19 vaccination. As to subset: HCoV-OC43 spike overlapping peptide pool stimulation. This CDR3 is CASSSPAGTPLHF. CDR3 DNA sequence: TGTGCCAGCAGCTCCCCTGCGGGGACCCCCCTCCACTTT.